These 24 T cell receptor beta chains came from one sample sequenced in a study of T cells in Graves' hyperthyroidism and ophthalmopathy. From RNA transcripts, TCR beta CDR3 regions were amplified. RT-PCR in the first round (using the HTBI primer set) targeted the TCR CDR3. TCRdb reanalysed the multiplex PCR reads using MiXCR and keeps one entry per CDR3 protein. The repertoire consists of about 600,000 distinct CDR3 sequences, with approximately 16% occurring once and the leading ten covering roughly 3.3%. Material: blood. These receptor sequences come from a woman aged 40-49 years with Graves' ophthalmopathy.

This chain connects TRBV20-1 to TRBJ2-1, with no clear D. The CDR3 is 15 amino acids. From germline, CDR1 is DFQATT and CDR2 SNEGSKA (reference sequence). Between the trimmed V and J ends, which lost 0 bases and 0 bases, there was a span of 9 bases. This chain's CDR3 is CSARDQKSSYNEQFF. DNA of the CDR3: TGCAGTGCTAGAGATCAGAAGAGCTCCTACAATGAGCAGTTCTTC.

The genes are TRBV20-1 and TRBJ2-7; 8 positions match TRBD2. The germline gives CDR1 DFQATT, CDR2 SNEGSKA (reference sequence). V lost 6 bases, J lost 6 bases, and 4 bases stayed unmatched. The CDR3 is 11 residues long. The CDR3 DNA reads as TGCAGTGCCCGGGGGGGCCTCGAGCAGTACTTC. The encoded protein is CSARGGLEQYF.

This clonotype was seen more than once but under ten times. The J gene is TRBJ2-7, the V gene TRBV27, with D possibly called TRBD1 or TRBD2 (5 bases each). The V gene lost 0 bases and the J gene lost 1 base, with 10 bases spanning the gap. CDR3 size: 15 residues. CDR1 is MNHEY, CDR2 SMNVEV, per germline (reference sequence). DNA of the CDR3: TGTGCCAGCAGTTTATCAGGGACGCCGTCCTACGAGCAGTACTTC. Its protein product is CASSLSGTPSYEQYF.

There are a few counts of this clonotype. The chain uses TRBV6-1 and TRBJ2-7, with D hard to call. The CDR3 loop spans 10 amino acids. The V and J ends lost 7 bases and 5 bases respectively, with 6 bases between them. Germline assignment: CDR1 MNHNS and CDR2 SASEGT. The CDR3 sequence: CASKPDEQYF. CDR3 in DNA: TGTGCCAGCAAACCGGACGAGCAGTACTTC.

This clonotype showed up many times. This chain joins TRBV18 and TRBJ2-5; TRBD2 matches 12 bases. J lost 2 bases, V lost 4 bases, and 5 bases had no gene match. The CDR3 runs to 16 residues. Germline V gives CDR1 KGHSH, CDR2 LQKENI. In DNA form, the CDR3 reads TGTGCCAGCTCACGCGGACTAGCGGGGACTCAAGAGACCCAGTACTTC. This encodes CASSRGLAGTQETQYF.

The chain uses TRBV29-1 and TRBJ1-1; D call uncertain. Germline CDR1 and CDR2: SQVTM and ANQGSEA. The CDR3 spans 11 residues. V was pared by 7 bases and J by 1 base, with 7 bases between. The CDR3 here is CSADGNTEAFF. In DNA form, the CDR3 reads TGCAGCGCCGACGGGAACACTGAAGCTTTCTTT.

In this sample, this clonotype turned up many times. The genes are TRBV2 and TRBJ1-1; weak D call: TRBD1 (6 bases). The CDR3 spans 15 residues. V was shortened by 6 bases and J by 4 bases, with 18 bases between the two germline ends. The germline V gene encodes CDR1 SNHLY and CDR2 FYNNEI. CDR3 nucleotides: TGTGCCAGCAGGACCTCGGGGGGGGGCCGCACTGAAGCTTTCTTT. Its protein is CASRTSGGGRTEAFF.

The gene calls are TRBV5-6 and TRBJ2-5; D is unclear. The length of the CDR3 is 15 residues. Trimming cost V 1 base and J 2 bases, with 12 bases left between them. CDR1 is SGHDT and CDR2 is YYEEEE in the germline V gene. The CDR3 DNA reads as TGTGCCAGCAGCTTGTATTCAGGACCTCAAGAGACCCAGTACTTC. Residues: CASSLYSGPQETQYF.

In its sample, this clonotype was seen many times. The chain employs TRBV3-1 and TRBJ2-3, with D perhaps matching TRBD2 (6 bases). This CDR3 contains 17 residues. V lost 0 bases and J lost 4, with 17 bases in between. CDR1 is LGHDT, CDR2 YNNKEL, per germline (reference sequence). The CDR3, as DNA: TGTGCCAGCAGCCAAGAGCTAGCGCGGAGTCAGGCAGATACGCAGTATTTT. Its translation is CASSQELARSQADTQYF.

This chain connects TRBV20-1 to TRBJ2-4; 11 bases agree with TRBD2. The CDR3 has 15 residues. After removal of 4 bases from V and 6 bases from J, the junction contained 8 bases not matched to a gene. Germline lookup yields CDR1 DFQATT and CDR2 SNEGSKA (reference sequence). The CDR3 is CSAIPTSGSGNIQYF. CDR3 coding DNA: TGCAGTGCTATCCCCACTAGCGGGAGTGGAAACATTCAGTACTTC.

This clonotype appeared many times. The CDR3: CASSPSTGYEQYF. CDR3 bases: TGTGCCAGCAGCCCTTCGACAGGGTACGAGCAGTACTTC. The J gene is TRBJ2-7, the V gene TRBV7-3, with 7 bases that match TRBD1. With 5 bases clipped from V and 4 bases from J, the junction kept 5 bases outside the gene matches. The germline V gene encodes CDR1 SGHTA and CDR2 FQGTGA. The CDR3 sequence is 13 residues long.

The gene calls are TRBV27 and TRBJ2-3, with TRBD2 matching 10 bases. Germline CDR1 is MNHEY and CDR2 is SMNVEV (reference sequence). CDR3 length: 15 amino acids. The V and J ends lost 5 bases and 3 bases, in that order; junction bases with no gene match: 5. The CDR3, as DNA: TGTGCCAGCAGTATGGCTAGCGGGAGAACAGATACGCAGTATTTT. The encoded protein is CASSMASGRTDTQYF.

This clonotype showed up many times. J is TRBJ1-1 and V is TRBV18, with D maybe TRBD1 (6 bases). CDR3 length: 15 residues. Germline V lookup: CDR1 KGHSH, CDR2 LQKENI. V was shortened by 1 base and J by 8 bases, with 17 bases between the two germline ends. CDR3 in amino acids: CASSPQGQTLMEAFF. The CDR3 region has the DNA TGTGCCAGCTCACCACAGGGACAAACCCTAATGGAAGCTTTCTTT.

Turning to this clonotype: A read error is possible here, since a much larger clone lies one base away. V and J are TRBV7-2 and TRBJ1-3; the D is unclear. Germline CDR1 and CDR2: SGHTA and FQGNSA. There are 13 residues in the CDR3. The CDR3 DNA reads TGTGCCAGCAGTCCTGCCGTGGGAAGCACCATATATTTT. Protein product: CASSPAVGSTIYF.

At least ten counts were recorded for this clonotype. The J gene is TRBJ2-7, the V gene TRBV11-2; 8 nucleotides align to TRBD2. Germline CDR1 is SGHAT and CDR2 is FQNNGV. The CDR3 has 17 residues. V lost 4 bases and J lost 2; bases outside the gene matches: 13. The CDR3 coding sequence is TGTGCCAGCAGCTCTCACCTCACTAGCGGAGGAGCCTACGAGCAGTACTTC. Translating it yields CASSSHLTSGGAYEQYF.

V usage is TRBV6-1 and J usage is TRBJ1-1; D is uncertain. Per the germline V gene, CDR1 is MNHNS and CDR2 is SASEGT. CDR3 length: 11 amino acids. Trimming pared 3 bases from V and 10 bases from J, leaving 9 bases between. DNA of the CDR3: TGTGCCAGCAGTGACAGCTCCGGAGCTTTCTTT. Its translation is CASSDSSGAFF.

This clonotype was counted a few times. This sequence joins TRBV9 and TRBJ2-1; D perhaps matches TRBD2 (7 bases). This CDR3 region has 16 residues. V lost 0 bases and J 2 bases, leaving 12 bases between the germline ends. Germline CDR1 reads SGDLS; CDR2 reads YYNGEE. CDR3: CASSVESGGPYNEQFF. The CDR3 DNA is TGTGCCAGCAGCGTAGAGTCCGGGGGGCCCTACAATGAGCAGTTCTTC.

For this clonotype: Relative to the germline gene, one junction end is altered; a read error may explain this. The chain employs TRBV2 and TRBJ1-3; D not resolved. Germline V gene sequence: CDR1 SNHLY, CDR2 FYNNEI. The CDR3 has 13 amino acids. Written as DNA, the CDR3 is TGTGCCAGCAGTGAAGGCTACGGAAACACCACATATTTT. Protein: CASSEGYGNTTYF.

The chain links TRBV18 to TRBJ1-1; 7 bases agree with TRBD1. CDR3 size: 18 residues. After removal of 5 bases from V and 0 bases from J, the junction contained 15 bases not matched to a gene. Germline CDR1 and CDR2: KGHSH and LQKENI. The CDR3 here is CASSTGQPASLMNTEAFF. Here the CDR3 DNA reads TGTGCCAGCTCAACGGGACAGCCAGCCTCTCTCATGAACACTGAAGCTTTCTTT.

Details on this clonotype: One junction end does not reproduce the germline sequence, and a read error may be involved. The chain joins TRBV19 to TRBJ2-1; 14 nucleotides line up with TRBD2. CDR1 is LNHDA, CDR2 SQIVND, per germline (reference sequence). This CDR3 spans 19 amino acids. CDR3 amino acids: CASSIEGLAGVGPYSEQFF. CDR3 DNA: TGTGCCAGTAGTATAGAGGGACTAGCGGGAGTGGGACCCTACAGTGAGCAGTTCTTC.

This clonotype was observed once. Germline is not matched at one junction end, which may reflect a read error. The chain combines TRBV20-1 with TRBJ2-1; 9 nucleotides match TRBD1. Germline V CDR1 and CDR2: DFQATT, SNEGSKA (reference sequence). The CDR3 sequence is 14 residues long. CDR3 in DNA: TGCAGTGCTACACCGGGACAGGGTTTGAATGAGCAGTCCTTC. Its protein product is CSATPGQGLNEQSF.

The chain combines TRBV3-1 with TRBJ1-5; 9 positions match TRBD1. The CDR3 covers 19 residues. CDR1 and CDR2 from the germline V gene are LGHDT and YNNKEL (reference sequence). The ends lost 1 base at V and 2 bases at J; junction bases unmatched: 12. Here the CDR3 reads CASSQGGTGRRFGNQPQHF. CDR3 sequence (DNA): TGTGCCAGCAGCCAAGGCGGGACAGGGAGAAGGTTTGGCAATCAGCCCCAGCATTTT.

The V call is TRBV6-1, the J call TRBJ1-4, with D perhaps TRBD1 (5 bases). CDR3 length equals 16 residues. V was cut by 8 bases and J by 0 bases, with 16 bases left in between. The germline V gene encodes CDR1 MNHNS and CDR2 SASEGT. This CDR3 reads CASSPSGRATNEKLFF. The CDR3 DNA reads TGTGCCAGCTCCCCGAGCGGCAGGGCAACTAATGAAAAACTGTTTTTT.

This clonotype appeared many times. This chain uses TRBV5-5 with TRBJ2-3; no definite D call. Between the trimmed V and J ends, which lost 2 bases and 3 bases, there was a span of 7 bases. The CDR3 totals 13 residues. Per the germline V gene, CDR1 is SGHKS and CDR2 is YYEKEE (reference sequence). DNA of the CDR3: TGTGCCAGCAGCTTCCCTGGGACAGATACGCAGTATTTT. This codes for CASSFPGTDTQYF.